This T cell receptor (beta chain) was recovered during a study of blood T cells in healthy people across ages. A second PCR of roughly 7 to 11 cycles used a sample-barcoded 5' primer and a J-beta primer mix. TCRdb reprocessed the 5' RACE reads via MiXCR and lists one record per CDR3 protein. The repertoire holds around 1.5 million distinct CDR3 sequences, approximately 42% seen once, with under 8% in the top ten. There are 16 residues in the CDR3. V was clipped by 6 bases and J by 0 bases, with 15 bases between them. CDR1 is MNHNY, CDR2 SVGAGI, per germline (reference sequence). This clonotype turned up a few times.

The clonotype originates from a woman aged 18-29 years in good health. Input material: blood. This chain joins TRBV6-6 and TRBJ1-5; possible D gene TRBD1, 5 bases. In DNA form, the CDR3 reads TGTGCCAGCAGCCCGCCGGGGGGAGTTAGCAATCAGCCCCAGCATTTT. Its protein is CASSPPGGVSNQPQHF.